The count of the clone carrying this TCR beta chain is one. The target antigen is unknown. Through a sample-barcoded 5' primer and a J-beta primer mix, a second PCR was run for roughly 7 to 11 cycles. A 12-random-nucleotide template-switch adaptor tagged each cDNA molecule. TCRdb recomputed calls from the 5' RACE reads with MiXCR, one row per CDR3 protein. The data show under 1,000,000 distinct CDR3 sequences, 30% to 45% seen once. Drawing of peripheral blood yielded about 10 milliliters from each donor. This sample is drawn from a study of blood T cells in healthy people across ages. General study points: Both naive CD4+ cell counts and diversity were greater in long-lived donors than in aged donors.

This sequence originates from a man in his late teens or twenties in good health. Sequencing was done on a sample of blood.

The CDR3 DNA sequence: TGTGCCAGCAGTGACCCCACGGGTGGGGACACTGAAGCTTTCTTT. Translated: CASSDPTGGDTEAFF. The chain couples TRBV25-1 to TRBJ1-1; D is uncertain. This CDR3 has 15 residues. Germline V gene sequence: CDR1 MGHDK, CDR2 SYGVNS. Trimming took off 3 bases at V and 3 bases at J, with 14 bases between the two ends.